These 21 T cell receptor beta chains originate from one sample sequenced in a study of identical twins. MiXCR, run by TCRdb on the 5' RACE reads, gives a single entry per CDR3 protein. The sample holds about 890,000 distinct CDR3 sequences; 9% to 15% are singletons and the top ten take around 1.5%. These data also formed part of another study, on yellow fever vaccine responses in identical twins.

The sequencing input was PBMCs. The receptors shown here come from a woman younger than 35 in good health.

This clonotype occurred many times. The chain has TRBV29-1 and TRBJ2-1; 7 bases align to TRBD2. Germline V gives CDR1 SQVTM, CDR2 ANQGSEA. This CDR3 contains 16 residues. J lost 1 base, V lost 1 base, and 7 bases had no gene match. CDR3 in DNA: TGCAGCGTTGAAGGGGGGGGAGTGGAGTCCTACAATGAGCAGTTCTTC. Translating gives CSVEGGGVESYNEQFF.

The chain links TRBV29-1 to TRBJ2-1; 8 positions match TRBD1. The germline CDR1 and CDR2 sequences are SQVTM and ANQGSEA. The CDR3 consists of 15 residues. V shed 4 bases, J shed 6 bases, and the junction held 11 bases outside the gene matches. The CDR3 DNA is TGCAGCGTTGTTCGGGAGACAGGGGTCCGCAATGAGCAGTTCTTC. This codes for CSVVRETGVRNEQFF.

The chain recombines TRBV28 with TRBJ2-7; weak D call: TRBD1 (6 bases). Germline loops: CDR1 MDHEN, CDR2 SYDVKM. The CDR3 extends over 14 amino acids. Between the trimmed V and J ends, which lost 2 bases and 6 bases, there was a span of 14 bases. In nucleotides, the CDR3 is TGTGCCAGCAGTTTAGGGGGCAGGGTAAGCGAGCAGTACGTC. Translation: CASSLGGRVSEQYV.

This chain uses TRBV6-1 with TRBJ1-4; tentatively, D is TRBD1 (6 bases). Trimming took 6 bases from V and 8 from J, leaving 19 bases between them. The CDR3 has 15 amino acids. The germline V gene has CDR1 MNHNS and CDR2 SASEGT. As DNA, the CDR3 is TGTGCCAGCAGCCCCCTGGGACACCGCTCCGAAAAACTGTTTTTT. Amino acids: CASSPLGHRSEKLFF.

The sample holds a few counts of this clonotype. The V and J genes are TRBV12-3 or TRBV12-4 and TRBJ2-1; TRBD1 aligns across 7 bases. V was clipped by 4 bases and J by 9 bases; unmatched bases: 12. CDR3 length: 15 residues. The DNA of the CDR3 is TGTGCCAGCAGTTCCATAGACAGGGATGGGGGTGAGCAGTTCTTC. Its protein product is CASSSIDRDGGEQFF.

CDR3 DNA sequence: TGTGCCAGCAGGTTGACAGGCCACTATGGCTACACCTTC. This gives the protein CASRLTGHYGYTF. The chain uses TRBV12-3 or TRBV12-4 and TRBJ1-2; TRBD1 is a possible D gene (6 bases). The length of the CDR3 is 13 residues. Trimming left V 6 bases short and J 3 bases short, with 11 bases between.

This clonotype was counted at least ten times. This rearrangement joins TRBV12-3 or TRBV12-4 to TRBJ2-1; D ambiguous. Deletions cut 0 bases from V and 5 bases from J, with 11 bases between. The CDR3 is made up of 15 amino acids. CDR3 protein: CASSLARGVDNEQFF. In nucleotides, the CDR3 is TGTGCCAGCAGTTTAGCGCGCGGAGTCGACAATGAGCAGTTCTTC.

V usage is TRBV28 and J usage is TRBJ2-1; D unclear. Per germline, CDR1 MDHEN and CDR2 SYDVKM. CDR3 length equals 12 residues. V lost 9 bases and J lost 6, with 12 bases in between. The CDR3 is CASSSFGNEQFF. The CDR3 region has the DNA TGTGCCAGTTCCTCGTTCGGCAATGAGCAGTTCTTC.

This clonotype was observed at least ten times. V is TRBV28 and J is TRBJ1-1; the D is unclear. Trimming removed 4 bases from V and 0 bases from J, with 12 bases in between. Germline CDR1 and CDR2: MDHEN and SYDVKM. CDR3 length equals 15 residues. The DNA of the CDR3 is TGTGCCAGCAGTTCCCCCGGACGGCTGAACACTGAAGCTTTCTTT. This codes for CASSSPGRLNTEAFF.

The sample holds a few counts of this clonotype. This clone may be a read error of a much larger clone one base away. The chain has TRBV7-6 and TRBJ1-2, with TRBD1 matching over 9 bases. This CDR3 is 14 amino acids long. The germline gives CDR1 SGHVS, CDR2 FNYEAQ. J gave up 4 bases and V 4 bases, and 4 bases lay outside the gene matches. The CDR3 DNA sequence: TGTGCCAGCAGCTCCGGGACAGGGACCTATGGCTACACCTTC. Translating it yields CASSSGTGTYGYTF.

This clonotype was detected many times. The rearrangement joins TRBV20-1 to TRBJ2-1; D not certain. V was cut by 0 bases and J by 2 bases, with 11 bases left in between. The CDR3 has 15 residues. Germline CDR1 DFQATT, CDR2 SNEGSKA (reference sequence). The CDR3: CSAREEVATYNEQFF. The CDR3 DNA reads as TGCAGTGCTAGAGAAGAGGTAGCAACCTACAATGAGCAGTTCTTC.

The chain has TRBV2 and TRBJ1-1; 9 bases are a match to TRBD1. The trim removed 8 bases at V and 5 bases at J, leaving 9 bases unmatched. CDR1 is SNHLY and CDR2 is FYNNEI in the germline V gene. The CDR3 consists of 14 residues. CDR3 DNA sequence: TGTGCCAGCCTCTTACAGGGGGCTGTGACTGAAGCTTTCTTT. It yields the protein CASLLQGAVTEAFF.

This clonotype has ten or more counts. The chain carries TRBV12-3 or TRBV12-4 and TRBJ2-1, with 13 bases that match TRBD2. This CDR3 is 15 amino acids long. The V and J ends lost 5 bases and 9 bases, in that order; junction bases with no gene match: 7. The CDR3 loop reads CASSRPLAGGREQFF. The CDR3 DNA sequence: TGTGCCAGCAGTCGACCACTAGCGGGAGGGCGTGAGCAGTTCTTC.

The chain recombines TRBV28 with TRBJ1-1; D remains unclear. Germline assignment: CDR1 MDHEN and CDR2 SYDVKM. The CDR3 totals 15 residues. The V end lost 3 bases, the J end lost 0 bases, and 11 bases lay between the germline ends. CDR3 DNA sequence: TGTGCCAGCAGTTTGGTCCTTACAGTGAACACTGAAGCTTTCTTT. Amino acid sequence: CASSLVLTVNTEAFF. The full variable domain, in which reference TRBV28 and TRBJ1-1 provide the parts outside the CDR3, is DVKVTQSSRYLVKRTGEKVFLECVQDMDHENMFWYRQDPGLGLRLIYFSYDVKMKEKGDIPEGYSVSREKKERFSLILESASTNQTSMYLCASSLVLTVNTEAFFGQGTRLTVV.

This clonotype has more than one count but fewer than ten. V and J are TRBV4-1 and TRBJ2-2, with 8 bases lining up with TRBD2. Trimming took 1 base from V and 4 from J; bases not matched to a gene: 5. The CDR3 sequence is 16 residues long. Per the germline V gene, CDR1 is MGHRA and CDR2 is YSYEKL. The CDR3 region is CASSQGRRGATGELFF. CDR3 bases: TGCGCCAGCAGCCAAGGTCGGCGGGGGGCCACCGGGGAGCTGTTTTTT.

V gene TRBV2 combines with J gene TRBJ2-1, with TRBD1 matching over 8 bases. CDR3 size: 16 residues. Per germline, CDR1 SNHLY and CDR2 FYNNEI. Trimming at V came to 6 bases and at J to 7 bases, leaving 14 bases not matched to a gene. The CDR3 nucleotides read TGTGCCAGCAGCCCACTCAGGACAGGGTTAAGGAATGAGCAGTTCTTC. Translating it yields CASSPLRTGLRNEQFF.

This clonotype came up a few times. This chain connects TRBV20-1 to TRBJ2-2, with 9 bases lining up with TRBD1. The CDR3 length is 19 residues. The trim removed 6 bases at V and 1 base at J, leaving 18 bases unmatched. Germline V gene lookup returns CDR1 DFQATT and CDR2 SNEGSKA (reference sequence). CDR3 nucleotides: TGCAGTGCGAGGCGACGATCGGGACAGGGCCAAGAGAACACCGGGGAGCTGTTTTTT. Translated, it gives CSARRRSGQGQENTGELFF.

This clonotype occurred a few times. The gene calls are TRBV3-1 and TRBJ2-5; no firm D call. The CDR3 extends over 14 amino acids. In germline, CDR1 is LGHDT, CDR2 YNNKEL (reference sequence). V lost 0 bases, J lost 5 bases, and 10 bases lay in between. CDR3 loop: CASSQDLSRETQYF. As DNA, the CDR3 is TGTGCCAGCAGCCAAGATCTGTCCCGGGAGACCCAGTACTTC.

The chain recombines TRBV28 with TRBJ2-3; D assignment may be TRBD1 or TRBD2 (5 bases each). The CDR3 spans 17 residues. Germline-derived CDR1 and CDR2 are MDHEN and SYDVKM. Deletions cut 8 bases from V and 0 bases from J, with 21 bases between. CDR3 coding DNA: TGTGCCAGCCCTCCCCCGCCGGGGCGACCTAGCACAGATACGCAGTATTTT. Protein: CASPPPPGRPSTDTQYF.

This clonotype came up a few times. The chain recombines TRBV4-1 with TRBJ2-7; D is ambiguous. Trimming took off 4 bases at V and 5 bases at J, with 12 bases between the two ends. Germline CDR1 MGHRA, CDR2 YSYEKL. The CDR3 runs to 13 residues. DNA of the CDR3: TGCGCCAGCAGCCCCCCAGGTAGCCACGAGCAGTACTTC. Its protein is CASSPPGSHEQYF.

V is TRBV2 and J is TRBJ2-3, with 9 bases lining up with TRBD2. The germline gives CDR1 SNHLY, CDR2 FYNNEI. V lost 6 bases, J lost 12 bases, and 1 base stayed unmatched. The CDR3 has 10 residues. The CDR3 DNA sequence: TGTGCCAGCAGGGGACTAGCTCAGTATTTT. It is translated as CASRGLAQYF.